Listed below are T cell receptor beta chains from one sample, sequenced in a study of shared clonotypes between healthy human individuals. Assay used: immunoSEQ multiplex PCR; TCRdb lists only in-frame clones, some missing. The sample comprises around 300,000 clones, around 86% of which are singletons, and under 20% rests with the top ten. The sample was memory CD8+ T cells sorted from blood. The receptor set was obtained from a man aged 18 to 29 in good health. CDR3s include the opening cysteine and the closing phenylalanine or tryptophan. The order of the fields is J gene, clone size, D gene, V gene, CDR3 protein, CDR3 DNA. A D gene is named only where the DNA matches it firmly. A clone size is listed for some rows: how often the clone was seen (once, few, many), or a class if it is expanded.

TRBJ1-5	.	.	TRBV2	CASSELRVQKPQHF	TGTGCCAGCAGTGAGTTAAGGGTTCAGAAGCCCCAGCATTTT
TRBJ2-7	.	.	TRBV7-3	CASSLNPSYEQYF	TGTGCCAGCAGCTTAAATCCTTCCTACGAGCAGTACTTC
TRBJ2-1	.	.	TRBV12-5	CASGLVGGHEQFF	TGTGCTAGTGGTTTGGTAGGAGGGCATGAGCAGTTCTTC
TRBJ2-5	.	TRBD1	TRBV7-8	CASSWTGETQYF	TGTGCCAGCAGCTGGACAGGAGAGACCCAGTACTTC
TRBJ2-7	.	.	TRBV4-1	CASSQDFFGGEQYF	TGCGCCAGCAGCCAAGATTTTTTCGGGGGCGAGCAGTACTTC
TRBJ2-7	.	TRBD2	TRBV27	CASSLLRLAGGSSYEQYF	TGTGCCAGCAGTTTGTTGAGACTAGCGGGGGGCTCCTCCTACGAGCAGTACTTC
TRBJ2-3	few	.	TRBV5-8	CASSSSRPTDTQYF	TGTGCCAGCAGCTCATCTAGGCCCACAGATACGCAGTATTTT
TRBJ2-1	.	.	TRBV5-1	CASSSRSRWDNYNEQFF	TGCGCCAGCAGCTCAAGGAGCCGATGGGACAACTACAATGAGCAGTTCTTC
TRBJ2-7	.	.	TRBV1	CTSSLHRPSSYEQYF	TGCACCAGCAGCCTCCACCGACCCTCTTCCTACGAGCAGTACTTC
TRBJ1-2	.	.	TRBV5-6	CASSYGTNYGYTF	TGTGCCAGCAGTTACGGTACTAACTATGGCTACACCTTC
TRBJ2-7	.	TRBD1	TRBV30	CACRGQGHEQYF	TGTGCCTGCCGGGGACAGGGCCACGAGCAGTACTTC
TRBJ2-5	few	.	TRBV6-5	CASSPGTIETQYF	TGTGCCAGCAGCCCCGGGACCATAGAGACCCAGTACTTC
TRBJ1-1	once	.	TRBV6-5	CASSYGPVWNTEAFF	TGTGCCAGCAGTTACGGCCCGGTCTGGAACACTGAAGCTTTCTTT
TRBJ2-1	.	.	TRBV11-2	CASSLIVEQFF	TGTGCCAGCAGCTTAATAGTTGAGCAGTTCTTC
TRBJ2-7	.	TRBD2	TRBV4-1	CASSQDRGGPEQYF	TGCGCCAGCAGCCAAGACCGGGGGGGACCCGAGCAGTACTTC
TRBJ2-1	.	TRBD2	TRBV6-5	CASRPGLANNEQFF	TGTGCCAGCAGACCGGGACTAGCGAACAATGAGCAGTTCTTC
TRBJ2-3	.	.	TRBV10-3	CATLHPGGSTDTQYF	TGTGCCACACTCCATCCCGGGGGTAGCACAGATACGCAGTATTTT
TRBJ2-2	.	.	TRBV5-1	CASSLAWIGAPITGELFF	TGCGCCAGCAGCTTGGCTTGGATAGGGGCCCCGATCACCGGGGAGCTGTTTTTT
TRBJ1-2	.	.	TRBV2	CASRVIGAQGYTF	TGTGCCAGCAGGGTTATAGGGGCGCAGGGCTACACCTTC
TRBJ1-3	once	.	TRBV10-3	CAISVEDSGNTIYF	TGTGCCATCAGTGTCGAAGACTCTGGAAACACCATATATTTT
TRBJ1-2	few	TRBD1	TRBV7-2	CASSPGQGNGYTF	TGTGCCAGCAGCCCCGGACAGGGGAATGGCTACACCTTC
TRBJ2-1	.	TRBD1	TRBV27	CASSLSGTAYNEQFF	TGTGCCAGCAGTTTATCCGGGACAGCATACAATGAGCAGTTCTTC
TRBJ2-7	few	.	TRBV27	CASSPIGGQFYEQYF	TGTGCCAGCAGCCCCATCGGGGGACAGTTCTACGAGCAGTACTTC
TRBJ2-7	.	.	TRBV7-8	CASSNPGEQVWSYEQYF	TGTGCCAGCAGTAACCCCGGGGAACAGGTTTGGTCCTACGAGCAGTACTTC
TRBJ2-1	.	.	TRBV2	CATLAEPTEQFF	TGTGCCACCTTAGCTGAGCCCACGGAGCAGTTCTTC
TRBJ2-1	once	.	TRBV7-2	CASSLDPTGEEGNEQFF	TGTGCCAGCAGCTTAGACCCCACAGGGGAGGAGGGCAATGAGCAGTTCTTC
TRBJ1-2	.	.	TRBV27	CASYASAAASNYGYTF	TGTGCCAGCTATGCTTCCGCGGCAGCTTCTAACTATGGCTACACCTTC
TRBJ1-1	.	.	TRBV2	CASSGEGFNTEAFF	TGTGCCAGCAGTGGGGAGGGTTTCAACACTGAAGCTTTCTTT
TRBJ2-3	.	.	TRBV7-6	CASSPYAGLDTQYF	TGTGCCAGCAGCCCCTATGCGGGACTAGATACGCAGTATTTT
TRBJ2-7	.	.	TRBV9	CASSVEISPYEQYF	TGTGCCAGCAGCGTAGAGATTAGTCCTTACGAGCAGTACTTC
TRBJ2-7	.	.	TRBV19	CASSIGGQVHEQYF	TGTGCCAGTAGTATCGGCGGCCAAGTCCACGAGCAGTACTTC
TRBJ1-2	.	.	TRBV7-2	CASSLGPGQGTNYGYTF	TGTGCCAGCAGCCTAGGCCCGGGGCAGGGCACTAACTATGGCTACACCTTC
TRBJ2-7	.	TRBD2	TRBV4-3	CASSQDLAGAYEQYF	TGCGCCAGCAGCCAAGACCTAGCGGGCGCCTACGAGCAGTACTTC
TRBJ1-1	.	.	TRBV7-9	CASSARGEAEAFF	TGTGCCAGCAGCGCTAGGGGAGAGGCTGAAGCTTTCTTT
TRBJ1-1	.	.	TRBV9	CASSVEAGYPTEAFF	TGTGCCAGCAGCGTAGAGGCAGGATATCCCACTGAAGCTTTCTTT
TRBJ2-3	.	.	TRBV5-6	CASNREWPLDTQYF	TGTGCCAGCAATAGGGAGTGGCCCCTAGATACGCAGTATTTT
TRBJ2-7	.	TRBD2	TRBV27	CASSYRAGASFTYEQYF	TGTGCCAGCAGTTATCGAGCGGGGGCGTCTTTTACCTACGAGCAGTACTTC
TRBJ1-6	.	.	TRBV4-3	CASSQDGGESGSPLHF	TGCGCCAGCAGCCAAGATGGGGGGGAGTCGGGTTCACCCCTCCACTTT
TRBJ2-7	.	TRBD1	TRBV27	CAVRDREAYEQYF	TGTGCCGTCCGGGACAGGGAGGCCTACGAGCAGTACTTC
TRBJ2-1	.	.	TRBV28	CASSSYNEQFF	TGTGCCAGTTCCTCCTACAATGAGCAGTTCTTC
TRBJ1-2	.	.	TRBV11-2	CASSLAGGRYTF	TGTGCCAGCAGCTTAGCGGGCGGTCGCTACACCTTC
TRBJ1-1	.	.	TRBV19	CASSIVGNPNTEAFF	TGTGCCAGTAGTATTGTGGGCAACCCAAACACTGAAGCTTTCTTT
TRBJ2-7	.	.	TRBV27	CASSPSLGTRPYEQYF	TGTGCCAGCAGCCCTTCCCTCGGGACTCGGCCCTACGAGCAGTACTTC
TRBJ2-1	.	.	TRBV10-1	CASSELDKNEQFF	TGCGCCAGCAGTGAGCTAGATAAGAATGAGCAGTTCTTC
TRBJ2-7	once	.	TRBV10-3	CAISEHRVLSYEQYF	TGTGCCATCAGTGAGCACAGGGTCCTCTCCTACGAGCAGTACTTC
TRBJ2-7	.	.	TRBV29-1	CSVSRGSYEQYF	TGCAGCGTTTCGCGGGGCTCCTACGAGCAGTACTTC
TRBJ1-6	.	.	TRBV4-3	CASSHLLRTSTSPLHF	TGCGCCAGCAGCCATCTTCTACGGACCTCTACTTCACCCCTCCACTTT
TRBJ1-2	.	TRBD1	TRBV10-2	CASSESGLWDRDGGYTF	TGCGCCAGCAGTGAGTCCGGTTTGTGGGACAGGGACGGTGGCTACACCTTC
TRBJ2-3	.	.	TRBV4-2	CASSQEDGGPLTDTQYF	TGTGCCAGCAGCCAAGAAGACGGAGGTCCACTCACAGATACGCAGTATTTT
TRBJ2-2	.	TRBD1	TRBV27	CASSLAGGTGELFF	TGTGCCAGCAGTTTAGCAGGGGGAACCGGGGAGCTGTTTTTT
TRBJ1-1	once	.	TRBV11-2	CASSLLRVSPEAFF	TGTGCCAGCAGCTTACTACGGGTTAGCCCTGAAGCTTTCTTT